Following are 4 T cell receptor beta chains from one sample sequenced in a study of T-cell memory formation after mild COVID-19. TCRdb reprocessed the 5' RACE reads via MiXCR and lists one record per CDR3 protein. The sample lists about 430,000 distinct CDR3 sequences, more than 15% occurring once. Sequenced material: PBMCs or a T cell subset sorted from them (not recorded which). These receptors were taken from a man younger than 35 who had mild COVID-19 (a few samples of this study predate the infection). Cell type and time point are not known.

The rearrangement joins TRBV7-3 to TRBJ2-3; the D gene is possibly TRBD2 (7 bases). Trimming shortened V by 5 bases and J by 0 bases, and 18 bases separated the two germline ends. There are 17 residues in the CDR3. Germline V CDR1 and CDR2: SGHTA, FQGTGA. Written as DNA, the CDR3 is TGTGCCAGCAGCCCATTCGGTGGGGGGGGCAGCACAGATACGCAGTATTTT. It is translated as CASSPFGGGGSTDTQYF.

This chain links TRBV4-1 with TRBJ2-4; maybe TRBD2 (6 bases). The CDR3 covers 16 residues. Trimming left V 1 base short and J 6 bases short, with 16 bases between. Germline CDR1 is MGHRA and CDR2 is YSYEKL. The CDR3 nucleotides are TGCGCCAGCAGCCAAGTAGGCCTAGCGCGTCGAAACATTCAGTACTTC. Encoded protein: CASSQVGLARRNIQYF.

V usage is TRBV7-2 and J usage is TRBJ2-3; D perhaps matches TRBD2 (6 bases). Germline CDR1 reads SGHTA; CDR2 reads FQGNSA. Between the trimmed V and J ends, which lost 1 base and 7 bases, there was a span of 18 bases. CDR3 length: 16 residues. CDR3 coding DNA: TGTGCCAGCAGCTTAGATGGCGGGGCGGGCATACATACGCAGTATTTT. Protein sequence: CASSLDGGAGIHTQYF.

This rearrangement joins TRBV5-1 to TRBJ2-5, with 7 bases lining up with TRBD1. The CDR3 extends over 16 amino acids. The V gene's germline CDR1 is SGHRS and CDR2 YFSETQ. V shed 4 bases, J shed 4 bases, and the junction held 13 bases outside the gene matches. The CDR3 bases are TGCGCCAGCAGCCCTGACTACAGGGGCGGTGGAGAGACCCAGTACTTC. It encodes CASSPDYRGGGETQYF.